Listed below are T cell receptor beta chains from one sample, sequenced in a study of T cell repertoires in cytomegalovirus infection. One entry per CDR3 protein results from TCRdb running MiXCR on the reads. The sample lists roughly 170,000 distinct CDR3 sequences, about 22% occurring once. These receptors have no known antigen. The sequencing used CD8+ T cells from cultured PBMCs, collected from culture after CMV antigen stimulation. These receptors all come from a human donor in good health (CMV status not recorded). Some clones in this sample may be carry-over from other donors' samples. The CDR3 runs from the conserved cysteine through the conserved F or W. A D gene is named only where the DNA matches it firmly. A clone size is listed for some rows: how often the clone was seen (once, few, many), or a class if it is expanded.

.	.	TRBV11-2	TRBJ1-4	TGTGCCAGCAGCTTTGGGCAGGGCCCTGAAAAACTGTTTTTT	CASSFGQGPEKLFF
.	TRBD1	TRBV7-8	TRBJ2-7	TGTGCCAGCAGCCTCCTGACAGGGGACGAGCAGTACTTC	CASSLLTGDEQYF
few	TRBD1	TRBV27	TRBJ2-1	TGTGCCAGCAGTTCATTTGACAGGGGGCAAGTCTTC	CASSSFDRGQVF
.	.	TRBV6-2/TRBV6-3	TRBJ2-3	TGTGCCAGCAGTTACGTAGGACTTCGCACAGATACGCAGTATTTT	CASSYVGLRTDTQYF
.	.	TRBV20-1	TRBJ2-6	TGCAGTGCTAGAGATTACGAGGGAGGCACTGGGGCCAACGGCCTGACTTTC	CSARDYEGGTGANGLTF
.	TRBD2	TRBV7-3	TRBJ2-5	TGTGCCAGCAGCTTAGCGGGGGGAGAGACCCAGTACTTC	CASSLAGGETQYF
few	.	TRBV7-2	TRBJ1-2	TGTGCCAGCAGCTTAGGCAGGGACTATGGCTACACCTTC	CASSLGRDYGYTF
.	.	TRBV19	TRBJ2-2	TGTGCCAGTACTCCCGAGGAGGGAAGCTCCGGGGAGCTGTTTTTT	CASTPEEGSSGELFF
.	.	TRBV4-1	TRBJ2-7	TGCGCCAGCAGCCAAGGAGCCTCCTACGAGCAGTACTTC	CASSQGASYEQYF
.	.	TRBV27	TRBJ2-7	TGTGCCAGCAGTTTATCTGGGAGGTACGAGCAGTACTTC	CASSLSGRYEQYF
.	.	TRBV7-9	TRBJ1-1	TGTGCCAGCAGCTCCTCGGACAGTATGAACACTGAAGCTTTCTTT	CASSSSDSMNTEAFF
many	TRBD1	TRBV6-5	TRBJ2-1	TGTGCCAGCAGTCCCGGGACAGGGGATTACAATGAGCAGTTCTTC	CASSPGTGDYNEQFF
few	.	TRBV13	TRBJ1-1	TGTGCCAGCAGCTCCCGTGGGGAGAGGGGGGTGAACACTGAAGCTTTCTTT	CASSSRGERGVNTEAFF
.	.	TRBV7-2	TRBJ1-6	TGTGCCAGCAGCGCAGGGGTGACACCCCTCCACTTT	CASSAGVTPLHF
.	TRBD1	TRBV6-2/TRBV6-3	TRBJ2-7	TGTGCCAGCAGTTACCCTAAGACAGGGGGCGTCTACGAGCAGTACTTC	CASSYPKTGGVYEQYF
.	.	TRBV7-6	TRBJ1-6	TGTGCCAGCAGCAGCTATAATTCACCCCTCCACTTT	CASSSYNSPLHF
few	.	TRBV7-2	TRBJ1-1	TGTGCCAGCAGCTCAGGATTTGGCAACACTGAAGCTTTCTTT	CASSSGFGNTEAFF
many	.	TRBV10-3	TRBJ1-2	TGTGCCATCAGTAAAAAGACAGGAAGGTATGGCTACACCTTC	CAISKKTGRYGYTF
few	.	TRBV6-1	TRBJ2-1	TGTGCCAGCAGTGAAGTAGAGGGCGGGTGGGATGAGCAGTTCTTC	CASSEVEGGWDEQFF
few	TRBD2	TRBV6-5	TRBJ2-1	TGTGCCACCCTTACTAGCGGGGGGCAAAATGAGCAGTTCTTC	CATLTSGGQNEQFF